The 9 T cell receptor beta chains presented below share a single source sample, sequenced in a study of tumor-infiltrating lymphocytes in primary liver carcinoma. A primer matching the constant region was used to make TCR beta cDNA from about 500 ng of total RNA. Each TCR beta library was derived from three nested multiplex PCR rounds that employed slightly modified ARM-PCR. The first two PCR rounds, nine to ten cycles each, used TRBV1-TRBV30 forward primers and a C-beta reverse primer. MiXCR, run by TCRdb on the multiplex PCR reads, gives a single entry per CDR3 protein. The sample carries almost 200,000 distinct CDR3 sequences, less than 65% recorded once. Both blood RNA, taken from unsorted whole blood, and germline DNA were extracted. The specimen sequenced was peripheral blood. These receptors were collected from an older woman with primary liver carcinoma and hepatitis B virus infection.

Comments on this clonotype: Compared with germline, one end of the junction differs, possibly owing to a read error. The rearrangement links TRBV6-1 to TRBJ2-7; 7 positions agree with TRBD1. CDR1 is MNHNS, CDR2 SASEGT, per germline. The CDR3 runs 14 residues. CDR3 region: CDGKDRPSSNEQYF. The CDR3 DNA reads TGTGACGGGAAGGACAGGCCGAGCTCCAACGAGCAGTACTTC.

This clonotype was seen a few times. A much bigger clone sits one base away, suggesting this may be a read error. The chain links TRBV29-1 to TRBJ1-4; TRBD1 is a possible D gene (6 bases). CDR1 is SQVTM, CDR2 ANQGSEA, per germline. This CDR3 is 14 amino acids long. DNA for the CDR3: TGCGGCGTCGCCGACGGAGGTACAGGGGAAAAACTGTTTTTT. This translates into CGVADGGTGEKLFF.

This chain uses TRBV29-1 with TRBJ2-7; 7 positions match TRBD1. The CDR3 spans 16 residues. Unmatched junction bases numbered 15, after V lost 3 bases and J lost 4 bases. Germline assignment: CDR1 SQVTM and CDR2 ANQGSEA. This CDR3 is CSVDLGRQGSSYEQYF. In DNA, the CDR3 is TGCAGCGTTGATCTGGGCCGACAGGGATCGAGTTACGAGCAGTACTTC.

The J gene is TRBJ2-1, the V gene TRBV5-1; TRBD2 matches 9 bases. V lost 0 bases and J lost 1; bases outside the gene matches: 11. Germline V CDR1 and CDR2: SGHRS, YFSETQ. The CDR3 totals 19 residues. CDR3 sequence reads: CASSLVRLAEASSYNEQFF. In DNA form, the CDR3 reads TGCGCCAGCAGCTTGGTTCGACTAGCGGAAGCGAGTTCCTACAATGAGCAGTTCTTC. The full variable domain, completed using reference TRBV5-1 and TRBJ2-1, is KAGVTQTPRYLIKTRGQQVTLSCSPISGHRSVSWYQQTPGQGLQFLFEYFSETQRNKGNFPGRFSGRQFSNSRSEMNVSTLELGDSALYLCASSLVRLAEASSYNEQFFGPGTRLTVL.

A word on this clonotype: This may come from a read error, since a much larger clone is one base off. The chain uses TRBV14 and TRBJ2-2; the D is unclear. This CDR3 has 14 residues. Germline values: CDR1 SGHDN, CDR2 FVKESK. With 1 base removed from V and 6 bases from J, the gap between germline ends came to 9 bases. The CDR3 protein is CASSQAMVSGELFF. CDR3 DNA sequence: TGTGCCAGCAGCCAAGCGATGGTTTCCGGGGAGCTGTTTTTT.

In this sample, this clonotype turned up once. The chain combines TRBV11-1 with TRBJ2-7; 8 bases line up with TRBD2. CDR1 is SGHAT and CDR2 is FQDESV in the germline V gene (reference sequence). V shed 3 bases, J shed 2 bases, and the junction held 12 bases outside the gene matches. CDR3 size: 17 residues. The CDR3 coding sequence is TGTGCCAGCAGCTTGGAGGGACTAGTGGGGAAGGCCTACGAGCAGTACTTC. Translation gives CASSLEGLVGKAYEQYF. Drawing the rest from reference TRBV11-1 and TRBJ2-7, the complete variable domain is EAEVAQSPRYKITEKSQAVAFWCDPISGHATLYWYRQILGQGPELLVQFQDESVVDDSQLPKDRFSAERLKGVDSTLKIQPAELGDSAMYLCASSLEGLVGKAYEQYFGPGTRLTVT.

In the case of this clonotype: The junction departs from germline at one end; a sequencing error may be responsible. The CDR3 reads CASKTGLSYGQYF. The DNA for the CDR3 is TGTGCCAGCAAGACAGGATTGTCTTACGGGCAGTACTTC. This chain connects TRBV28 to TRBJ2-7; a possible D gene is TRBD1 (6 bases). This CDR3 is 13 amino acids long. CDR1 is MDHEN and CDR2 is SYDVKM in the germline V gene.

Comments on this clonotype: One junction end disagrees with the germline gene, perhaps due to a read error. This chain joins TRBV11-3 and TRBJ2-1; TRBD2 aligns across 9 bases. CDR3 length: 23 amino acids. Germline-derived CDR1 and CDR2 are SGHNT and YENEEA. The CDR3 DNA reads as TGTGCCAGCAGCTTAGTCCCCAACCTTGCGGTTAGCGGGAGTTTGAGCTCCTACAATGAGCAGTCCTTC. Translating gives CASSLVPNLAVSGSLSSYNEQSF. The full variable domain, completed using reference TRBV11-3 and TRBJ2-1, is EAGVVQSPRYKIIEKKQPVAFWCNPISGHNTLYWYLQNLGQGPELLIRYENEEAVDDSQLPKDRFSAERLKGVDSTLKIQPAELGDSAVYLCASSLVPNLAVSGSLSSYNEQSFGPGTRLTVL.

Remarks on this clonotype: One base away lies a much larger clone, so this may be a sequencing read error. This chain uses TRBV4-1 with TRBJ2-1; TRBD2 matches 11 bases. The germline V gene has CDR1 MGHRA and CDR2 YSYEKL. The CDR3 runs to 16 residues. CDR3 in DNA: TGCGCCAGCAGCTCAGAAACTAGCGGGAGAAGGGATGAGCGGTTCTTC. Protein sequence: CASSSETSGRRDERFF.